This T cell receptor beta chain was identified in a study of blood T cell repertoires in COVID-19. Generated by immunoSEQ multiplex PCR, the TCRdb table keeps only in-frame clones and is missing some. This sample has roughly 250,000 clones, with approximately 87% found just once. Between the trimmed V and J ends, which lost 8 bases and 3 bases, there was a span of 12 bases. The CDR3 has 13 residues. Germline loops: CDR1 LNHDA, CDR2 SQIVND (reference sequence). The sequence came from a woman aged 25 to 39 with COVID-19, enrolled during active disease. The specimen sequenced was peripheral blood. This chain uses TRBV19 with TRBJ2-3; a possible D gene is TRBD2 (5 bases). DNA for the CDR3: TGTGCCAGTCGGAGGCTCCTTACAGATACGCAGTATTTT. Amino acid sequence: CASRRLLTDTQYF.